These T cell receptor beta chains were read from a single sample in a study of T cell repertoires in cytomegalovirus infection. TCRdb passed the reads through MiXCR, listing each CDR3 protein once. The sample contains 680,000 or so distinct CDR3 sequences, 33% of which appear only once. These receptors have no known antigen. The source was cultured PBMCs, collected from culture after CMV antigen stimulation. The receptors shown here come from a human donor in good health (CMV status not recorded). Some clones in this sample may be carry-over from other donors' samples. The CDR3 runs from the conserved cysteine through the conserved F or W. The D gene is left open where the match is weak. Some rows have no size entry. The others give once, few or many, or a class for an expanded clone.

J gene | D gene | clone size | V gene | CDR3 DNA | CDR3 protein
TRBJ2-1 | NA | many | TRBV7-8 | TGTGCCAGCAGCTTTGGGGACTCATCCTACAATGAGCAGTTCTTC | CASSFGDSSYNEQFF
TRBJ2-5 | NA | once | TRBV11-2 | TGTGCCAGCAGCTTAGTGACGGGGAGGCTCCAAGAGACCCAGTACTTC | CASSLVTGRLQETQYF
TRBJ1-1 | NA | NA | TRBV5-4 | TGTGCCAGCAGCTTCCGTGGCCCAGGGGACACTGAAGCTTTCTTT | CASSFRGPGDTEAFF
TRBJ2-1 | NA | NA | TRBV6-2/TRBV6-3 | TGTGCCAGCAGAAACCCGGGTCCAGCTGAGCAGTTCTTC | CASRNPGPAEQFF
TRBJ2-1 | NA | few | TRBV20-1 | TGCAGTGCTAGCCTGGCGACCATCGGCGGTGAGCAGTTCTTC | CSASLATIGGEQFF
TRBJ1-2 | NA | many | TRBV7-6 | TGTGCCAGCAGTTTAACGGGGGGTGGCTACACCTTC | CASSLTGGGYTF
TRBJ2-5 | TRBD2 | once | TRBV20-1 | TGCAGTGCTGGTCTAGCGGGAGTTGTACAAGAGACCCAGTACTTC | CSAGLAGVVQETQYF
TRBJ2-7 | NA | NA | TRBV28 | TGTGCCAGCAGGTCACAGGGACGATCCTACGAGCAGTACTTC | CASRSQGRSYEQYF
TRBJ2-5 | NA | NA | TRBV19 | TGTGCCAGTAGTCTCCGACAAAGGGTAGAGACCCAGTACTTC | CASSLRQRVETQYF
TRBJ2-2 | TRBD2 | NA | TRBV6-5 | TGTGCCAGCAGACGGACTAGCGGACGCACCGGGGAGCTGTTTTTT | CASRRTSGRTGELFF
TRBJ2-3 | TRBD2 | NA | TRBV7-6 | TGTGCCAGCAGCTCTAGCGGGATCCCAGATACGCAGTATTTT | CASSSSGIPDTQYF
TRBJ2-1 | NA | few | TRBV7-7 | TGTGCCAGCAGCGAACGTACGGGAGCCTACAATGAGCAGTTCTTC | CASSERTGAYNEQFF
TRBJ1-1 | NA | NA | TRBV2 | TGTGCCAGCAGGGCGGGGTCTACCATGAACACTGAAGCTTTCTTT | CASRAGSTMNTEAFF
TRBJ1-2 | NA | NA | TRBV29-1 | TGCAGCGTTGATCGCGGACTGGCGCCGGGTGGCTACACCTTC | CSVDRGLAPGGYTF
TRBJ2-3 | TRBD2 | NA | TRBV12-3/TRBV12-4 | TGTGCCAGCAGTTTACAGACCCTAGCGGGGGTCCGCACAGATACGCAGTATTTT | CASSLQTLAGVRTDTQYF
TRBJ2-2 | TRBD1 | NA | TRBV20-1 | TGCAGTGCTCGGGACAGTAGGGTGAACACCGGGGAGCTGTTTTTT | CSARDSRVNTGELFF
TRBJ2-7 | NA | NA | TRBV5-1 | TGCGCCAGCAGCTTGAATACAGCCACCTTCTTGTACGAGCAGTACTTC | CASSLNTATFLYEQYF
TRBJ2-7 | NA | few | TRBV20-1 | TGCAGTGCTAGAGATTCAGGATACGAGCAGTACTTC | CSARDSGYEQYF
TRBJ2-1 | NA | once | TRBV6-8 | TGTGCCAGCAGTGCTAGTGGATATGAGCAGTTCTTC | CASSASGYEQFF
TRBJ2-1 | NA | NA | TRBV10-3 | TGTGCCATCTCCATCGGAGGGATATATGAGCAGTTCTTC | CAISIGGIYEQFF
TRBJ1-1 | NA | many | TRBV7-6 | TGTGCCAGCAGCTTAGTACGCGAGGGGACTGAAGCTTTCTTT | CASSLVREGTEAFF
TRBJ1-2 | NA | few | TRBV12-5 | TGTGCTAGTGGTCCATGGGGGGGCACGATATCGACCTTC | CASGPWGGTISTF
TRBJ2-3 | NA | NA | TRBV2 | TGTGCCAGCATGGCGGCCTACACAGATACGCAGTATTTT | CASMAAYTDTQYF
TRBJ2-5 | NA | many | TRBV7-2 | TGTGCCAGCAGCTTAGAATACTCCCAAGAGACCCAGTACTTC | CASSLEYSQETQYF
TRBJ2-7 | NA | NA | TRBV10-3 | TGTGCCATCAGTGGCCTTTTATTGAGGGACTCTAAGAACGAGCAGTACTTC | CAISGLLLRDSKNEQYF
TRBJ1-1 | TRBD1 | few | TRBV12-3/TRBV12-4 | TGTGCCAGCACCCTTAGGGACAGGGGTTTAAGAGCTTTCTTT | CASTLRDRGLRAFF
TRBJ1-4 | TRBD1 | few | TRBV2 | TGTGCCAGCAGCCCAACCCCGACAGGGACCGGGGAAAAACTGTTTTTT | CASSPTPTGTGEKLFF
TRBJ1-5 | NA | NA | TRBV19 | TGTGCCAGTAGTTCGGGGGGGGTTCAGCCCCAGCATTTT | CASSSGGVQPQHF
TRBJ2-3 | NA | few | TRBV7-9 | TGTGCCAGCACCGAAATCTCAACAGATACGCAGTATTTT | CASTEISTDTQYF
TRBJ1-1 | NA | NA | TRBV6-2/TRBV6-3 | TGTGCCAGCTTATACGACCTGGGGAACACTGAAGCTTTCTTT | CASLYDLGNTEAFF
TRBJ2-7 | NA | NA | TRBV6-1 | TGTGCCAGCAGTGAAATCCATACAGGAATCCCTTACGAGCAGTACTTC | CASSEIHTGIPYEQYF
TRBJ2-1 | NA | many | TRBV7-2 | TGTGCCAGCAGCTTAATGGGAGGGGGAGCATATGAGCAGTTCTTC | CASSLMGGGAYEQFF
TRBJ1-3 | NA | NA | TRBV7-9 | TGTGCCAGCAGCTCGGAGGGAGGAAACACCATATATTTT | CASSSEGGNTIYF
TRBJ2-1 | NA | few | TRBV5-4 | TGTGCCGCCGGGGCCACGGGTTCCTACAATGAGCAGTTCTTC | CAAGATGSYNEQFF
TRBJ2-1 | NA | NA | TRBV29-1 | TGCAGCGTTGTGGGTGGGACCTACAATGAGCAGTTCTTC | CSVVGGTYNEQFF
TRBJ2-1 | TRBD1 | few | TRBV11-2 | TGTGCCAGCAGCTTCGGACAGGGGGGTTACAATGAGCAGTTCTTC | CASSFGQGGYNEQFF
TRBJ1-2 | NA | few | TRBV6-1 | TGTGCCAGCAGGGAAGGGGGTGACTATGGCTACACCTTC | CASREGGDYGYTF
TRBJ2-1 | TRBD1 | NA | TRBV12-3/TRBV12-4 | TGTGCCAGGGACAGGGTGGGGAGTAATGAGCAGTTCTTC | CARDRVGSNEQFF
TRBJ1-4 | NA | NA | TRBV14 | TGTGCCAGCAGCCAAGTCTCCGGGGCGGATGAAAAACTGTTTTTT | CASSQVSGADEKLFF
TRBJ2-1 | NA | NA | TRBV7-2 | TGTGCCAGCAGGGCGAGGGGGGCATTAGGGAATGAGCAGTTCTTC | CASRARGALGNEQFF
TRBJ2-3 | TRBD1 | few | TRBV7-2 | TGTGCCACTACGATTGACAGGGAAGATACGCAGTATTTT | CATTIDREDTQYF
TRBJ2-1 | NA | few | TRBV20-1 | TGCAGTGCTACGATTTCAGGAAACATCCACAATGAGCAGTTCTTC | CSATISGNIHNEQFF
TRBJ2-3 | NA | many | TRBV7-2 | TGTGCCAGCAGCCCCCGAGGGTGGTTCACAGATACGCAGTATTTT | CASSPRGWFTDTQYF
TRBJ1-2 | TRBD1 | NA | TRBV6-6 | TGTGCCAGCAGATTAACAGGGGGACGTGGCTACACCTTC | CASRLTGGRGYTF
TRBJ2-7 | NA | NA | TRBV19 | TGTGCCAGTAGTATACGCGGGTACTCCTACGAGCAGTACTTC | CASSIRGYSYEQYF
TRBJ2-7 | NA | NA | TRBV4-3 | TGCGCCAGCAGCGGAAGGGCTGGACAGAGCTCCTACGAGCAGTACTTC | CASSGRAGQSSYEQYF
TRBJ2-7 | NA | many | TRBV7-6 | TGTGCCAGCAAGTTGGACGAGGGACCCTACGAGCAGTACTTC | CASKLDEGPYEQYF
TRBJ1-2 | NA | few | TRBV7-9 | TGTGCCAGCAGCTCCCTCACCCCGGGCTACACCTTC | CASSSLTPGYTF
TRBJ2-1 | TRBD2 | NA | TRBV5-4 | TGTGCCAGCAGCTTGGGTCCCGCCATCGGCGGGAGGGAGAATGAGCAGTTCTTC | CASSLGPAIGGRENEQFF
TRBJ2-5 | TRBD1 | many | TRBV7-2 | TGTGCCAGCCGACTTGACAGGGCACAAGAGACCCAGTACTTC | CASRLDRAQETQYF
TRBJ2-3 | NA | NA | TRBV27 | TGTGCCAGCAGTCGACGGACGGGGACGGCAGATACGCAGTATTTT | CASSRRTGTADTQYF